These T cell receptor beta chains were read from a single sample in a study of T cells after yellow fever vaccination. TCRdb independently ran MiXCR on the 5' RACE reads; one entry per CDR3 protein. The data show hundreds of thousands of distinct CDR3 sequences, more than 8.5% seen once. The specimen comprised PBMCs, sampled on the day of the first yellow fever vaccination. These receptors were obtained from a man aged 18-30 years who received the YFV17D yellow fever vaccine. CDR3s include the opening cysteine and the closing phenylalanine or tryptophan. A D gene is named only where the DNA matches it firmly.

j_gene: TRBJ2-1
d_gene: -
v_gene: TRBV6-2/TRBV6-3
CDR3aa: CASSYIQIYNEQFF

j_gene: TRBJ1-6
d_gene: TRBD1
v_gene: TRBV5-1
CDR3aa: CASSLGTGANSPLHF

j_gene: TRBJ1-6
d_gene: -
v_gene: TRBV3-1
CDR3aa: CASSHIDSPLHF

j_gene: TRBJ2-3
d_gene: TRBD2
v_gene: TRBV12-3/TRBV12-4
CDR3aa: CASSFMGGTDTQYF

j_gene: TRBJ2-3
d_gene: TRBD2
v_gene: TRBV7-2
CDR3aa: CASSFWGGTDTQYF

j_gene: TRBJ2-1
d_gene: TRBD1
v_gene: TRBV24-1
CDR3aa: CATSDPGQGYNEQFF

j_gene: TRBJ2-2
d_gene: -
v_gene: TRBV2
CDR3aa: CASSESRSTGELFF

j_gene: TRBJ2-2
d_gene: -
v_gene: TRBV3-1
CDR3aa: CASSQSPSGELFF

j_gene: TRBJ1-4
d_gene: -
v_gene: TRBV15
CDR3aa: CATSTGRREKLFF

j_gene: TRBJ2-1
d_gene: -
v_gene: TRBV10-3
CDR3aa: CAISESIYEQFF

j_gene: TRBJ1-1
d_gene: TRBD1
v_gene: TRBV12-3/TRBV12-4
CDR3aa: CASGEGANTEAFF

j_gene: TRBJ1-5
d_gene: -
v_gene: TRBV20-1
CDR3aa: CSAAKGQPQHF

j_gene: TRBJ2-1
d_gene: TRBD2
v_gene: TRBV15
CDR3aa: CATSRGAPASGGTYNEQFF

j_gene: TRBJ1-5
d_gene: -
v_gene: TRBV20-1
CDR3aa: CSAVRINQPQHF

j_gene: TRBJ2-3
d_gene: TRBD2
v_gene: TRBV3-1
CDR3aa: CASSPQRRGASTDTQYF

j_gene: TRBJ1-4
d_gene: TRBD1
v_gene: TRBV19
CDR3aa: CASSPWTGRGEKLFF

j_gene: TRBJ2-5
d_gene: -
v_gene: TRBV9
CDR3aa: CASSVGPGGGGETQYF

j_gene: TRBJ2-2
d_gene: TRBD2
v_gene: TRBV18
CDR3aa: CASSPRGSGGPLSYTGELFF

j_gene: TRBJ2-1
d_gene: -
v_gene: TRBV9
CDR3aa: CASSAGTGSYNEQFF

j_gene: TRBJ2-1
d_gene: -
v_gene: TRBV5-1
CDR3aa: CASSLSPSYNEQFF

j_gene: TRBJ2-3
d_gene: -
v_gene: TRBV25-1
CDR3aa: CASGRPGPDTQYF

j_gene: TRBJ1-1
d_gene: TRBD1
v_gene: TRBV4-3
CDR3aa: CASSQGPGGTRNTEAFF

j_gene: TRBJ1-2
d_gene: TRBD1
v_gene: TRBV20-1
CDR3aa: CSARLGTGGDDYGYTF

j_gene: TRBJ1-4
d_gene: TRBD1
v_gene: TRBV5-4
CDR3aa: CASSLASDRVF

j_gene: TRBJ1-6
d_gene: TRBD1
v_gene: TRBV5-1
CDR3aa: CASRFGGGASYNSPLHF

j_gene: TRBJ2-1
d_gene: -
v_gene: TRBV20-1
CDR3aa: CSAKLWGAYNEQFF

j_gene: TRBJ1-2
d_gene: -
v_gene: TRBV24-1
CDR3aa: CAIEGRAMGGYTF

j_gene: TRBJ1-2
d_gene: TRBD1
v_gene: TRBV4-1
CDR3aa: CASGTGGNYGYTF

j_gene: TRBJ2-3
d_gene: TRBD2
v_gene: TRBV7-2
CDR3aa: CASSSPSGGEDTQYF

j_gene: TRBJ2-2
d_gene: -
v_gene: TRBV18
CDR3aa: CASSPRALNTGELFF

j_gene: TRBJ2-2
d_gene: TRBD1
v_gene: TRBV7-3
CDR3aa: CASSLGPGQESNTGELFF

j_gene: TRBJ1-1
d_gene: -
v_gene: TRBV4-1
CDR3aa: CASSQDSFRWGAEAFF

j_gene: TRBJ2-2
d_gene: -
v_gene: TRBV4-3
CDR3aa: CASSIRAGHTGELFF

j_gene: TRBJ2-3
d_gene: TRBD2
v_gene: TRBV6-2/TRBV6-3
CDR3aa: CASRSFLAGVGTDTQYF

j_gene: TRBJ2-7
d_gene: -
v_gene: TRBV27
CDR3aa: CASTLVGSGRLGEQYF

j_gene: TRBJ2-5
d_gene: TRBD2
v_gene: TRBV7-2
CDR3aa: CASSLESASGVETQYF

j_gene: TRBJ1-6
d_gene: -
v_gene: TRBV11-2
CDR3aa: CASSVTGYTRSPLHF

j_gene: TRBJ1-1
d_gene: -
v_gene: TRBV15
CDR3aa: CATSMVMTAEAFF

j_gene: TRBJ2-1
d_gene: TRBD1
v_gene: TRBV29-1
CDR3aa: CSVGTGTGKSYNEQFF

j_gene: TRBJ1-6
d_gene: -
v_gene: TRBV7-2
CDR3aa: CASSATATVLNSPLHF

j_gene: TRBJ2-3
d_gene: TRBD2
v_gene: TRBV29-1
CDR3aa: CSGRRGNTDTQYF

j_gene: TRBJ1-1
d_gene: TRBD1
v_gene: TRBV7-9
CDR3aa: CASSLRLIQGGNTEAFF

j_gene: TRBJ2-3
d_gene: TRBD2
v_gene: TRBV12-3/TRBV12-4
CDR3aa: CANAISGDTDTQYF

j_gene: TRBJ1-2
d_gene: -
v_gene: TRBV20-1
CDR3aa: CSASREKGTNYGYTF